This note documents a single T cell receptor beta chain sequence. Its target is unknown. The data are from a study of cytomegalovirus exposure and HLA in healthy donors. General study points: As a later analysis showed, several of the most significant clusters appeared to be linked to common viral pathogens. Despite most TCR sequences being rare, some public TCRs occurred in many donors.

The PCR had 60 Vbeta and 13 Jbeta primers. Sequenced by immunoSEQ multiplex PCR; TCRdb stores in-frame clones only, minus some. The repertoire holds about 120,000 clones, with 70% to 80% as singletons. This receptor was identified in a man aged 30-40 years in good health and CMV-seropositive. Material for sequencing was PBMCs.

CDR3 in DNA: TGCGCCAGCAGTCAATCAGGAGTGAACACCGGGGAGCTGTTTTTT. It translates to CASSQSGVNTGELFF. The chain has TRBV23-1 and TRBJ2-2; D call uncertain. TRBV23-1 is treated as an ORF (open reading frame) with a function not yet certain. Between the trimmed V and J ends, which lost 0 bases and 1 base, there was a span of 6 bases. The CDR3 extends over 15 amino acids.